The present entry profiles one T cell receptor (beta chain) with its context. The source of the sample is a study of CD4+ T cells in melanoma. Assay: immunoSEQ multiplex PCR; the TCRdb copy retains only in-frame clones and omits some. Of about 140,000 clones in the sample, 92% were seen once. CDR1 is MNHEY, CDR2 SMNVEV, per germline (reference sequence). The V end was cut by 6 bases, the J end by 6 bases, with 20 bases between. The CDR3 runs 15 residues. The gene calls are TRBV27 and TRBJ1-1; D not certain. The clonotype originates from a human donor with melanoma. CDR3 loop: CASSQSRTARAEAFF. In nucleotides, the CDR3 is TGTGCCAGCAGCCAATCCAGGACCGCGCGCGCTGAAGCTTTCTTT.